These T cell receptor beta chains were read from a single sample in a study of T cell changes during pregnancy in multiple sclerosis. Generated by immunoSEQ multiplex PCR, the TCRdb table keeps only in-frame clones and is missing some. The sample contains approximately 100,000 clones, 91% of which appear only once. Sequencing was performed on peripheral blood, taken after pregnancy. Source of these receptors: a female donor with multiple sclerosis, enrolled in a pregnancy study. Each CDR3 is given without its conserved first and last residue. Clone size is shown for a subset of rows, as once, few, many or a class of expanded clone.

v_call: TRBV15; cdr3_length: 11; j_call: TRBJ1-1; clone_size: .; cdr3_aa: ATSREITSEAF
v_call: TRBV5-4; cdr3_length: 10; j_call: TRBJ2-3; clone_size: .; cdr3_aa: ASSSFTDTQY
v_call: TRBV5-6; cdr3_length: 13; j_call: TRBJ2-1; clone_size: .; cdr3_aa: ASSLVSSRYNEQF
v_call: TRBV29-1; cdr3_length: 12; j_call: TRBJ2-1; clone_size: .; cdr3_aa: SVSGQISYNEQF
v_call: TRBV6-1; cdr3_length: 10; j_call: TRBJ1-5; clone_size: .; cdr3_aa: ASSEVNQPQH
v_call: TRBV5-4; cdr3_length: 11; j_call: TRBJ1-2; clone_size: .; cdr3_aa: ASSTPGWVGYT
v_call: TRBV7-8; cdr3_length: 12; j_call: TRBJ2-7; clone_size: .; cdr3_aa: ASAPGQGQEEQY
v_call: TRBV14; cdr3_length: 13; j_call: TRBJ1-2; clone_size: .; cdr3_aa: ASSQAGQGDYGYT
v_call: TRBV11-1; cdr3_length: 12; j_call: TRBJ2-3; clone_size: .; cdr3_aa: ASSLNSFTDTQY
v_call: TRBV4-1; cdr3_length: 15; j_call: TRBJ1-4; clone_size: .; cdr3_aa: ASSQAPRGRSNEKLF
v_call: TRBV29-1; cdr3_length: 11; j_call: TRBJ1-2; clone_size: .; cdr3_aa: SAWRGTIYGYT
v_call: TRBV16; cdr3_length: 12; j_call: TRBJ1-1; clone_size: .; cdr3_aa: ASSQRPRGSGAF
v_call: TRBV4-1; cdr3_length: 10; j_call: TRBJ2-4; clone_size: few; cdr3_aa: ASSQDGGRKY
v_call: TRBV5-6; cdr3_length: 13; j_call: TRBJ1-2; clone_size: .; cdr3_aa: ASSPPGVPDYGYT
v_call: TRBV5-4; cdr3_length: 15; j_call: TRBJ1-4; clone_size: .; cdr3_aa: ASSLRGGVATNEKLF
v_call: TRBV5-1; cdr3_length: 14; j_call: TRBJ1-4; clone_size: once; cdr3_aa: ASSPGQGGTNEKLF
v_call: TRBV10-1; cdr3_length: 13; j_call: TRBJ1-1; clone_size: .; cdr3_aa: ASSEPGQTNTEAF
v_call: TRBV7-3; cdr3_length: 18; j_call: TRBJ2-1; clone_size: .; cdr3_aa: ASSPRTDLRWGVSYNEQF
v_call: TRBV5-5; cdr3_length: 14; j_call: TRBJ1-1; clone_size: .; cdr3_aa: ASSPGTGRMNTEAF
v_call: TRBV27; cdr3_length: 11; j_call: TRBJ1-2; clone_size: .; cdr3_aa: ASAGPGSRANT
v_call: TRBV7-9; cdr3_length: 15; j_call: TRBJ2-3; clone_size: .; cdr3_aa: ASSSTGTSGVIDTQY
v_call: TRBV7-3; cdr3_length: 13; j_call: TRBJ1-6; clone_size: once; cdr3_aa: ASSSVGGGNSPLH
v_call: TRBV14; cdr3_length: 13; j_call: TRBJ2-3; clone_size: .; cdr3_aa: ASSRGAHSTDTQY
v_call: TRBV7-7; cdr3_length: 12; j_call: TRBJ1-3; clone_size: .; cdr3_aa: ASIEQGRGNTIY
v_call: TRBV6-5; cdr3_length: 14; j_call: TRBJ2-1; clone_size: .; cdr3_aa: ASSYNPAGGRNEQF
v_call: TRBV27; cdr3_length: 14; j_call: TRBJ2-3; clone_size: .; cdr3_aa: ASSQRLAGGTDTQY
v_call: TRBV29-1; cdr3_length: 10; j_call: TRBJ2-5; clone_size: .; cdr3_aa: SVATGGETQY